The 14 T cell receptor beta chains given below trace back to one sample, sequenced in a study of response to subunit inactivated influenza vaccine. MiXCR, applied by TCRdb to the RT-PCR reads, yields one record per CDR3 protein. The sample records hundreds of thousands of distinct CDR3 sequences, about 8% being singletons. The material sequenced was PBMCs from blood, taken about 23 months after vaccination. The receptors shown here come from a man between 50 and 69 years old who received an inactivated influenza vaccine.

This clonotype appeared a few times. The CDR3 sequence: CASSVFDNEQFF. DNA of the CDR3: TGTGCCAGCAGCGTGTTCGACAATGAGCAGTTCTTC. The chain combines TRBV9 with TRBJ2-1; D gene ambiguous. CDR3 size: 12 residues. Germline V gives CDR1 SGDLS, CDR2 YYNGEE. V was clipped by 2 bases and J by 5 bases, with 5 bases between them.

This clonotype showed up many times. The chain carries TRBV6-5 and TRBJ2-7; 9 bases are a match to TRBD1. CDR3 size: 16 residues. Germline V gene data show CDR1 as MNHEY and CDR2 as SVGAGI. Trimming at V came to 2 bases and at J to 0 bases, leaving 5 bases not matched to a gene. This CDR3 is CASSYPGQGSSYEQYF. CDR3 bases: TGTGCCAGCAGTTACCCTGGACAGGGGAGCTCCTACGAGCAGTACTTC.

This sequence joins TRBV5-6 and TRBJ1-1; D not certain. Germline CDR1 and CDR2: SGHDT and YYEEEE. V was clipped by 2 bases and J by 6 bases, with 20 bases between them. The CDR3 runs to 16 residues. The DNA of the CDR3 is TGTGCCAGCAGCTTACGGACGCAGCATGTTAGGGCTGAAGCTTTCTTT. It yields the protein CASSLRTQHVRAEAFF.

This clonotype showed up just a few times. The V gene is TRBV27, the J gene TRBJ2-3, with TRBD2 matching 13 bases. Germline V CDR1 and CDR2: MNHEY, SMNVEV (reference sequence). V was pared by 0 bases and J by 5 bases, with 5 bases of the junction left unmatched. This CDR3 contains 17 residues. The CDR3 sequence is CASSLSNRLAGGDTQYF. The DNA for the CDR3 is TGTGCCAGCAGTTTATCTAATCGACTAGCGGGGGGAGATACGCAGTATTTT.

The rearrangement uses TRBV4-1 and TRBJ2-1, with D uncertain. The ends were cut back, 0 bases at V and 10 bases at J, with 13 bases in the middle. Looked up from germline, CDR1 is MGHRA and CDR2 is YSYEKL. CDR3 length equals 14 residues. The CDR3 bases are TGCGCCAGCAGCCAAGATGCCACCCTAAGGGAGCAGTTCTTC. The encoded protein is CASSQDATLREQFF.

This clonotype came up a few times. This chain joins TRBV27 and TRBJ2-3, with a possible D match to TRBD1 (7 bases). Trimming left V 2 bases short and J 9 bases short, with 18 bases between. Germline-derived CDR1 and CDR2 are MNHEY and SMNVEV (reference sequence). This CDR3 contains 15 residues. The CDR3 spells CASSLTGSGGRTQYF. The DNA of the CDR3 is TGTGCCAGCAGTTTAACAGGGTCAGGGGGGCGAACGCAGTATTTT.

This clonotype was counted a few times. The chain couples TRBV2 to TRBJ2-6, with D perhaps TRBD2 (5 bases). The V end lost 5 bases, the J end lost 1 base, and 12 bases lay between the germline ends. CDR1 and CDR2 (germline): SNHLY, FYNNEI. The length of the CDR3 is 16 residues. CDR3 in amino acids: CASSQEGMSGANVLTF. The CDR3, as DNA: TGTGCCAGCAGTCAAGAGGGTATGTCTGGGGCCAACGTCCTGACTTTC.

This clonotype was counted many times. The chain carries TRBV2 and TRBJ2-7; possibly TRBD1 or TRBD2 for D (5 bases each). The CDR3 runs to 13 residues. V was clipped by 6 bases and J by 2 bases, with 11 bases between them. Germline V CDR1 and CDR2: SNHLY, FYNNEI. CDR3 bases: TGTGCCAGCAGCGCCGGGACGACCTACGAGCAGTACTTC. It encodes CASSAGTTYEQYF.

The CDR3 here is CSAKTSPGTSYEQYF. Here the CDR3 DNA reads TGCAGTGCTAAGACAAGTCCCGGGACTAGTTACGAGCAGTACTTC. V usage is TRBV20-1 and J usage is TRBJ2-7; 8 bases are a match to TRBD2. There are 15 residues in the CDR3. With V trimmed by 4 bases and J by 4 bases, 12 bases remained unmatched. From germline, CDR1 is DFQATT and CDR2 SNEGSKA (reference sequence).

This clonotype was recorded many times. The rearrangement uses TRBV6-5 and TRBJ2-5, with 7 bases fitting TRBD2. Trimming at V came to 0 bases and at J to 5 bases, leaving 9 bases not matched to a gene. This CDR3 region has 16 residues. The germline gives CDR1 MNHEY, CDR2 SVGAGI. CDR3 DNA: TGTGCCAGCAGTTACTCGTCTCGCGGGGGTCGTGAGACCCAGTACTTC. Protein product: CASSYSSRGGRETQYF.

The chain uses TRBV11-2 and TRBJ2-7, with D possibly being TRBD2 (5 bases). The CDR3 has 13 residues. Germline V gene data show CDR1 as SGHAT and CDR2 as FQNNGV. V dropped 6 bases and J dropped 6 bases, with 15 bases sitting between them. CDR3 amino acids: CASSFRLSAEQYF. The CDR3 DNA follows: TGTGCCAGCAGTTTCCGTCTTAGCGCCGAGCAGTACTTC. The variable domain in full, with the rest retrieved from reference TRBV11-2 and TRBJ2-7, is EAGVAQSPRYKIIEKRQSVAFWCNPISGHATLYWYQQILGQGPKLLIQFQNNGVVDDSQLPKDRFSAERLKGVDSTLKIQPAKLEDSAVYLCASSFRLSAEQYFGPGTRLTVT.

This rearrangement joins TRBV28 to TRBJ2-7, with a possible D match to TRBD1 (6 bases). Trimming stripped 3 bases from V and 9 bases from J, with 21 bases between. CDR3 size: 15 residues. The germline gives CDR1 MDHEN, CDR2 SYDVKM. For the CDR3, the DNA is TGTGCCAGCAGTTTCCAGACAGGCGGCCTTCCAGGGCAGTACTTC. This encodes CASSFQTGGLPGQYF. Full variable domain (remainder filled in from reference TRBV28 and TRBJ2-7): DVKVTQSSRYLVKRTGEKVFLECVQDMDHENMFWYRQDPGLGLRLIYFSYDVKMKEKGDIPEGYSVSREKKERFSLILESASTNQTSMYLCASSFQTGGLPGQYFGPGTRLTVT.

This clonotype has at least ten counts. CDR3 sequence: CASSPQRTAQYF. CDR3 sequence (DNA): TGTGCCAGCAGCCCACAAAGAACTGCGCAGTATTTT. The genes are TRBV5-8 and TRBJ2-3; unclear D gene. CDR1 is SGHTS and CDR2 is YDEGEE in the germline V gene. Trimming removed 4 bases from V and 10 bases from J, with 13 bases in between. The CDR3 totals 12 residues.

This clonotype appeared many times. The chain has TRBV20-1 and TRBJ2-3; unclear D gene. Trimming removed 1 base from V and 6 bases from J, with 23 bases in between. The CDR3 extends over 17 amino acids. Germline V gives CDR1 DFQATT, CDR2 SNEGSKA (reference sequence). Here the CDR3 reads CSARGGSFGPRVDTQYF. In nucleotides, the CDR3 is TGCAGTGCTAGAGGCGGATCGTTCGGGCCCCGCGTGGATACGCAGTATTTT.